The rows below give T cell receptor beta chains drawn from one sample of a study of T cells in narcolepsy. TCRdb's table, derived via immunoSEQ multiplex PCR, lists solely in-frame clones and lacks some. This sample has roughly 34,000 clones, with approximately 84% found just once. The sample comprised CD45RA- memory CD4+ T cells from PBMCs. These TCRs come from a human donor with narcolepsy. The CDR3 runs from the conserved cysteine through the conserved F or W. A row's size may be missing; if present it is once, few, many or a size class.

CDR3	V	size
CASSLAMGGQGYNSPLHF	TRBV5-6	.
CASNQGANYGYTF	TRBV6-1	.
CASTLQPGLNYGYTF	TRBV4-2	.
CASNLDRGRITGELFF	TRBV6-6	.
CASRPTSGGADEQFF	TRBV2	.
CASSQGLGETQYF	TRBV7-9	few
CASTLSGSDYGYTF	TRBV6-5	.
CASRANLRTYGYTF	TRBV2	.
CASSRGQGVNSPLHF	TRBV5-1	.
CASSLPPRGGRGELFF	TRBV7-2	.
CASSQDPKSEQFF	TRBV4-2	.
CASSVATNVGYTF	TRBV9	.
CASSEAGQGGQETQYF	TRBV6-1	.
CASADVDRGNAEQYF	TRBV2	.
CASSQGRQNSPLHF	TRBV18	.
CASSPRAMNTEAFF	TRBV7-2	.
CASSSDRRTYNSPLHF	TRBV7-9	.
CASSVGVAAGHTQYF	TRBV9	.
CAWRFVGGRDEQFF	TRBV30	.
CASSYWGTEGNTIYF	TRBV6-6	.